The 7 T cell receptor beta chains below all came from one sample that was sequenced in a study of T-cell reconstitution after alpha-beta-depleted transplantation in children. Unique molecular identifiers were incorporated during preparation of the TCRbeta library. MiXCR was run by TCRdb on the PCR reads, yielding one entry per CDR3 protein. The data hold some 600,000 distinct CDR3 sequences, with 15% to 20% observed a single time. Sequences were derived from PBMCs from the stem cell graft donor, sampled from the stem cell graft. These receptors were obtained from a human donor who donated a stem cell graft to a child with acute myeloid leukemia.

This clonotype was seen a single time. This chain uses TRBV24-1 with TRBJ2-3; D gene uncertain. Germline CDR1 KGHDR, CDR2 SFDVKD. Trimming cost V 6 bases and J 3 bases, with 3 bases left between them. This CDR3 has 11 amino acids. The CDR3 loop is CATSLTDTQYF. CDR3 nucleotide sequence: TGTGCCACCAGTTTAACAGATACGCAGTATTTT.

J is TRBJ2-1 and V is TRBV2; 8 nucleotides agree with TRBD1. Germline V gene sequence: CDR1 SNHLY, CDR2 FYNNEI. The CDR3 is 14 amino acids. V shed 2 bases, J shed 9 bases, and the junction held 6 bases outside the gene matches. CDR3 nucleotide sequence: TGTGCCAGCAGTGAACAGGGGGCGAGGGGTGAGCAGTTCTTC. This translates into CASSEQGARGEQFF.

This clonotype was seen a handful of times. The gene calls are TRBV7-6 and TRBJ2-1; 9 bases agree with TRBD2. CDR1 is SGHVS and CDR2 is FNYEAQ in the germline V gene. This CDR3 spans 18 amino acids. J gave up 0 bases and V 9 bases, and 15 bases lay outside the gene matches. The CDR3 DNA follows: TGTGCCAGTCAGCCCGCTAGCGGGGCTTTCAGCTCCTACAATGAGCAGTTCTTC. Its protein product is CASQPASGAFSSYNEQFF.

This clonotype was seen ten or more times. The V and J genes are TRBV12-3 or TRBV12-4 and TRBJ2-5; no definite D call. Trimming removed 4 bases from V and 7 bases from J, with 16 bases in between. The CDR3 loop spans 14 amino acids. Here the CDR3 DNA reads TGTGCCAGCAGTTCCCTGACACGCTGGGTGACCCAGTACTTC. Translation: CASSSLTRWVTQYF.

The V and J genes are TRBV4-1 and TRBJ2-1, with D perhaps TRBD2 (7 bases). V was clipped by 1 base and J by 5 bases, with 15 bases between them. Germline V gives CDR1 MGHRA, CDR2 YSYEKL. This CDR3 is built from 16 residues. Here the CDR3 reads CASSQGGRGSNNEQFF. The CDR3 bases are TGCGCCAGCAGCCAAGGAGGGAGGGGGTCGAACAATGAGCAGTTCTTC.

This chain connects TRBV7-9 to TRBJ2-5; TRBD2 might be the D (6 bases). The CDR3 has 14 residues. Trimming took 5 bases from V and 2 from J, leaving 12 bases between them. CDR1 and CDR2 (germline): SEHNR, FQNEAQ (reference sequence). CDR3 in DNA: TGTGCCAGCAGCGCCGCGACTAGACAAGAGACCCAGTACTTC. This translates into CASSAATRQETQYF.

This rearrangement joins TRBV7-3 to TRBJ1-1; no clear D gene. Trimming removed 8 bases from V and 1 base from J, with 14 bases in between. The CDR3 is 14 amino acids. Germline lookup yields CDR1 SGHTA and CDR2 FQGTGA. CDR3 nucleotide sequence: TGTGCCAGCGACCGGGCATATGGGAACACTGAAGCTTTCTTT. Translation: CASDRAYGNTEAFF.